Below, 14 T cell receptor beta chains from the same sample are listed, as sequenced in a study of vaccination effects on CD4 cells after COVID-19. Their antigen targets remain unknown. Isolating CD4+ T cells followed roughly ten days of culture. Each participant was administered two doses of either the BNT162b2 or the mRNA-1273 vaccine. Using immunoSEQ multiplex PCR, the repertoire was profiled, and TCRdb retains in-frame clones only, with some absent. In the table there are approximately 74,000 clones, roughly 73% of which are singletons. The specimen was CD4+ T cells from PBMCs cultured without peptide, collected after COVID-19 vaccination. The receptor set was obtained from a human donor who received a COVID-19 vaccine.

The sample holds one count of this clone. The CDR3 here is CASSYTPGVADTEAFF. In DNA form, the CDR3 reads TGCGCCAGCAGCTACACACCAGGGGTGGCGGACACTGAAGCTTTCTTT. This chain uses TRBV5-1 with TRBJ1-1, with D perhaps matching TRBD1 (6 bases). The CDR3 sequence is 16 residues long. Per the germline V gene, CDR1 is SGHRS and CDR2 is YFSETQ. The V end lost 3 bases, the J end lost 3 bases, and 18 bases lay between the germline ends.

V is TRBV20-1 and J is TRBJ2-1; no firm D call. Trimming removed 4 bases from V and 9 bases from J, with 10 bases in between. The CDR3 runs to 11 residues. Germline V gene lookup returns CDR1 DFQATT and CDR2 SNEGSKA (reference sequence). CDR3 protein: CSATIGSEQFF. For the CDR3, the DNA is TGCAGTGCTACGATCGGGTCTGAGCAGTTCTTC.

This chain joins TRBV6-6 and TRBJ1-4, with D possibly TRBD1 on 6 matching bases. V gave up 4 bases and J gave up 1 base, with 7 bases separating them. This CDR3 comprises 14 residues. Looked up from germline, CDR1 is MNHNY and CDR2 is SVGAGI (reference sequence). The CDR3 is CASSLQGTNEKLFF. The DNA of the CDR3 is TGTGCCAGCAGTTTACAGGGAACTAATGAAAAACTGTTTTTT.

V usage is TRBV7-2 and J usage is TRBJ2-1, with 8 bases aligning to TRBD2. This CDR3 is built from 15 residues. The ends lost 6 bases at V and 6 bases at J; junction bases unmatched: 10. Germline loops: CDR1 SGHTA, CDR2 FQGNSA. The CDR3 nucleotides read TGTGCCAGCAGTGGGACTGGCGGGGGGTCCAATGAGCAGTTCTTC. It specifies CASSGTGGGSNEQFF.

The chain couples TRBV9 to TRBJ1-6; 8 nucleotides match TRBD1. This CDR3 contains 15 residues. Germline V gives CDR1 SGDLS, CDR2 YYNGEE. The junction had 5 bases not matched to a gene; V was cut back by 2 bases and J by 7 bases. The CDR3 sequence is CASSVDRANNSPLHF. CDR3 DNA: TGTGCCAGCAGCGTGGACAGGGCGAACAATTCACCCCTCCACTTT.

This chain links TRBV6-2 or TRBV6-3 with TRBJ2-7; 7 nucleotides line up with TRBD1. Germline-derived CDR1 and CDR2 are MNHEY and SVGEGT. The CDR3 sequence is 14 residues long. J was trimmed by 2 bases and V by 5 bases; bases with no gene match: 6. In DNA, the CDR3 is TGTGCCAGCAGTAAGGACAGGAGAGCCTACGAGCAGTACGTC. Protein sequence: CASSKDRRAYEQYV.

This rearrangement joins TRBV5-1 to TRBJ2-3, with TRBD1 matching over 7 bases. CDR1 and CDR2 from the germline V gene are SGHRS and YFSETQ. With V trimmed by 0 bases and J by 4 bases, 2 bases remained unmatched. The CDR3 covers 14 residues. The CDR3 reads CASSLGTGADTQYF. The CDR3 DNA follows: TGCGCCAGCAGCTTGGGGACAGGTGCAGATACGCAGTATTTT.

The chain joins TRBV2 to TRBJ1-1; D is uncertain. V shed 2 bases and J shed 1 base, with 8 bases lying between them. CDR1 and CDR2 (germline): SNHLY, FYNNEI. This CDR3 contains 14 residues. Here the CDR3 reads CASSEQGTNTEAFF. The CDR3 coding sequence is TGTGCCAGCAGTGAACAAGGAACGAACACTGAAGCTTTCTTT.

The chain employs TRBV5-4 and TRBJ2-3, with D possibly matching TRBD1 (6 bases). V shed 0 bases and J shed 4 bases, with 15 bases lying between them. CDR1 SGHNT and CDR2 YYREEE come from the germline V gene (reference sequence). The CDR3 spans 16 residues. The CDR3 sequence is CASSLVAGVVSDTQYF. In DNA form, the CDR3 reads TGTGCCAGCAGCTTGGTTGCAGGGGTAGTATCAGATACGCAGTATTTT.

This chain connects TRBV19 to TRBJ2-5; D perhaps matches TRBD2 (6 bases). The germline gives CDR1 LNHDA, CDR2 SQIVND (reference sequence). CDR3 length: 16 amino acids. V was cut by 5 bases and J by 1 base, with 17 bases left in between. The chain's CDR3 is CASSSRGREFQETQYF. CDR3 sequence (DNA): TGTGCCAGTAGTTCCCGTGGACGGGAGTTCCAAGAGACCCAGTACTTC.

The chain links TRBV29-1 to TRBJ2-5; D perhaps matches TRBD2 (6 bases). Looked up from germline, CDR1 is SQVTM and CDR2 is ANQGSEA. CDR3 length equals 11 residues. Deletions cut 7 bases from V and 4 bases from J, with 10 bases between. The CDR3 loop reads CSGREAETQYF. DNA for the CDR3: TGCAGCGGCAGGGAGGCAGAGACCCAGTACTTC. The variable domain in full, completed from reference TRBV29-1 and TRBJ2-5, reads SAVISQKPSRDICQRGTSLTIQCQVDSQVTMMFWYRQQPGQSLTLIATANQGSEATYESGFVIDKFPISRPNLTFSTLTVSNMSPEDSSIYLCSGREAETQYFGPGTRLLVL.

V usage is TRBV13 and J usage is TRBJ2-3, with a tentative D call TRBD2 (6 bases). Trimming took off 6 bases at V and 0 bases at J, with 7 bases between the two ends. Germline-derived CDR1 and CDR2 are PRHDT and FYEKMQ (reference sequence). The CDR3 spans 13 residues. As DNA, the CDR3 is TGTGCCAGCAGGGGGACTAGCACAGATACGCAGTATTTT. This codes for CASRGTSTDTQYF.

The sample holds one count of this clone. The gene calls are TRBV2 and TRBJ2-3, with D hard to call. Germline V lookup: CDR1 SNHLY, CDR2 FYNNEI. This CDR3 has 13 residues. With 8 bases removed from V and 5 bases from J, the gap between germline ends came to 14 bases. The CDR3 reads CASVQFLVDTQYF. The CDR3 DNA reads TGTGCCAGCGTCCAGTTCCTCGTAGATACGCAGTATTTT.

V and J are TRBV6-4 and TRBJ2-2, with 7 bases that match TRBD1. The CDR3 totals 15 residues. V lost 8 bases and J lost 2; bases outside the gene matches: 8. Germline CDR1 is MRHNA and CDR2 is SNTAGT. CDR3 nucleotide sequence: TGTGCCAGCCGAGACGGGACAGTAAACACCGGGGAGCTGTTTTTT. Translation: CASRDGTVNTGELFF.